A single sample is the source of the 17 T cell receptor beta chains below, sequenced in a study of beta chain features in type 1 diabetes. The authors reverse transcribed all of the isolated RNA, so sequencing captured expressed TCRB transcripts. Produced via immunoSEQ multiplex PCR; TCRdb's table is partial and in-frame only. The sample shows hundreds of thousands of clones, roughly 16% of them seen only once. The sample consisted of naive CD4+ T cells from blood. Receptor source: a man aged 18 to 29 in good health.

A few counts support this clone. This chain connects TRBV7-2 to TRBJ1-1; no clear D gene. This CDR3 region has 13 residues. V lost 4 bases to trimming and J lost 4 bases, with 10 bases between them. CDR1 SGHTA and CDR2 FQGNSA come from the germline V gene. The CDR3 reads CASSSLEGTEAFF. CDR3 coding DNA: TGTGCCAGCAGCTCCCTCGAGGGCACTGAAGCTTTCTTT.

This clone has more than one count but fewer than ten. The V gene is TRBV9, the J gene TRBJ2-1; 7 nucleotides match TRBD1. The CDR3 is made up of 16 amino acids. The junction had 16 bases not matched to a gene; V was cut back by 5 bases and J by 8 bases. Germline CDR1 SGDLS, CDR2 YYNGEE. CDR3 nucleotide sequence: TGTGCCAGCAGTCCCGTGAGACAGGGCTCCAGCGATGAGCAGTTCTTC. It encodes CASSPVRQGSSDEQFF.

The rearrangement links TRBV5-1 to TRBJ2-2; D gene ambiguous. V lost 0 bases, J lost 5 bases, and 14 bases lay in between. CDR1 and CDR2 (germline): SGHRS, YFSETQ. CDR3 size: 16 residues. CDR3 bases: TGCGCCAGCAGCTTGGATACCTCACGGAAGACCGGGGAGCTGTTTTTT. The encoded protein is CASSLDTSRKTGELFF.

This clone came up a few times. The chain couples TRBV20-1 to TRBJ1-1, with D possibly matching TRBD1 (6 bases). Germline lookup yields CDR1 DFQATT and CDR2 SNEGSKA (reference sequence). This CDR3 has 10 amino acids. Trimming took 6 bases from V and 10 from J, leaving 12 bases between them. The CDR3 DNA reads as TGCAGTGCCGTGGGAGGGGGAGCTTTCTTT. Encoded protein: CSAVGGGAFF.

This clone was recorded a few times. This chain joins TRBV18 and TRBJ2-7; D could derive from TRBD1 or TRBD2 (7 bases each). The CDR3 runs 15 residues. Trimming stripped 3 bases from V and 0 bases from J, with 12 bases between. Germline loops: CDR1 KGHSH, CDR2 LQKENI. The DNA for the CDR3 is TGTGCCAGCTCACCGGACAGGACTAGCTCCTACGAGCAGTACTTC. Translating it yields CASSPDRTSSYEQYF.

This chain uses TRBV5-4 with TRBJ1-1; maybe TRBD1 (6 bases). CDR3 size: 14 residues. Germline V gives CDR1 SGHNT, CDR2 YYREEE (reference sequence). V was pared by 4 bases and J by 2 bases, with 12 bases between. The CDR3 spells CASSTRQANTEAFF. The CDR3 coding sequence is TGTGCCAGCAGCACAAGACAGGCCAACACTGAAGCTTTCTTT.

The CDR3 loop is CASTQFYGYTF. DNA of the CDR3: TGTGCCAGCACGCAGTTCTATGGCTACACCTTC. This chain connects TRBV6-1 to TRBJ1-2, with D uncertain. V was shortened by 7 bases and J by 4 bases, with 7 bases between the two germline ends. The CDR3 covers 11 residues. The V gene's germline CDR1 is MNHNS and CDR2 SASEGT.

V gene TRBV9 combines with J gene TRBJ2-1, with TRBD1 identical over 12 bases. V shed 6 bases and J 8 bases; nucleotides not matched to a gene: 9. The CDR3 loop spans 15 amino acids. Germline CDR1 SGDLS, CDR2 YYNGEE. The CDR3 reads CASKIGTGGLDEQFF. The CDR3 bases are TGTGCCAGCAAAATTGGGACAGGGGGCTTGGATGAGCAGTTCTTC. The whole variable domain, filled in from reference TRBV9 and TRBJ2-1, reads DSGVTQTPKHLITATGQRVTLRCSPRSGDLSVYWYQQSLDQGLQFLIQYYNGEERAKGNILERFSAQQFPDLHSELNLSSLELGDSALYFCASKIGTGGLDEQFFGPGTRLTVL.

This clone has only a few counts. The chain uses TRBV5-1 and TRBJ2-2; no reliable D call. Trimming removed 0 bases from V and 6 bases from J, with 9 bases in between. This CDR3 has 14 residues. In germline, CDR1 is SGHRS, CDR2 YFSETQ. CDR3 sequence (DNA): TGCGCCAGCAGCTTGGAATGGCAAGCCGGGGAGCTGTTTTTT. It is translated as CASSLEWQAGELFF.

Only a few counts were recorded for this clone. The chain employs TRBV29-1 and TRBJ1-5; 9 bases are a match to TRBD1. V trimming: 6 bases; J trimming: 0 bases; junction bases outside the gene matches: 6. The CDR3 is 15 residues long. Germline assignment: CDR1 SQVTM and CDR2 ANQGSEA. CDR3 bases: TGCAGCGTCGCGGGACAGGGTGATAGCAATCAGCCCCAGCATTTT. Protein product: CSVAGQGDSNQPQHF. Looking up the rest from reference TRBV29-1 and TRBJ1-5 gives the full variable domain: SAVISQKPSRDICQRGTSLTIQCQVDSQVTMMFWYRQQPGQSLTLIATANQGSEATYESGFVIDKFPISRPNLTFSTLTVSNMSPEDSSIYLCSVAGQGDSNQPQHFGDGTRLSIL.

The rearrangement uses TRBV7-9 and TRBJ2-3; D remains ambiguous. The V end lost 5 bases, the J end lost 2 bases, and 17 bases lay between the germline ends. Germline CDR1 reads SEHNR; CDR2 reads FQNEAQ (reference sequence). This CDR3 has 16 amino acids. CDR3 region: CASSVLLVGDTDTQYF. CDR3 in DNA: TGTGCCAGCAGCGTACTCCTCGTTGGTGACACAGATACGCAGTATTTT. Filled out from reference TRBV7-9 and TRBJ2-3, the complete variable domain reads DTGVSQNPRHKITKRGQNVTFRCDPISEHNRLYWYRQTLGQGPEFLTYFQNEAQLEKSRLLSDRFSAERPKGSFSTLEIQRTEQGDSAMYLCASSVLLVGDTDTQYFGPGTRLTVL.

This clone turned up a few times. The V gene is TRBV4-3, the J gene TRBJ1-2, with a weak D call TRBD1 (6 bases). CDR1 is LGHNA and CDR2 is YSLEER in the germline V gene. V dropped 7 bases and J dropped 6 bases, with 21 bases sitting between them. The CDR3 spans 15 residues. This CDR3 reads CASTLGGGRDNGYTF. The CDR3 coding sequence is TGCGCCAGCACACTCGGGGGAGGCCGGGACAATGGCTACACCTTC.

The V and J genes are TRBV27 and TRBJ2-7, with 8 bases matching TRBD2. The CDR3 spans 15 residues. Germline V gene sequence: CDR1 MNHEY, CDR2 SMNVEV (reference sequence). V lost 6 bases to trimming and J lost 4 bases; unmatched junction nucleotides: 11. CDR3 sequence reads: CASRLSGEEGYEQYF. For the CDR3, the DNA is TGTGCCAGCAGACTTAGCGGGGAAGAAGGATACGAGCAGTACTTC.

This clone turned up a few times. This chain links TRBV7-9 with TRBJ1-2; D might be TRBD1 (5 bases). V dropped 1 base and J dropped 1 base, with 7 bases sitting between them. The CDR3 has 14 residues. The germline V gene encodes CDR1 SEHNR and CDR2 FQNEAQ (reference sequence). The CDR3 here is CASSLVTVNYGYTF. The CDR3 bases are TGTGCCAGCAGCTTAGTGACAGTTAACTATGGCTACACCTTC.

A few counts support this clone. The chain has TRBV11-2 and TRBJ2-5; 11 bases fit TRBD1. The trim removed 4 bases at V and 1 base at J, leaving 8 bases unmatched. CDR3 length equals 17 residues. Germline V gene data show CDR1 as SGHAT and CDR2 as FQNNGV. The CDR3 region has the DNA TGTGCCAGCAGCTCGAGGCCCGGACAGGGGGCCCAAGAGACCCAGTACTTC. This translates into CASSSRPGQGAQETQYF.

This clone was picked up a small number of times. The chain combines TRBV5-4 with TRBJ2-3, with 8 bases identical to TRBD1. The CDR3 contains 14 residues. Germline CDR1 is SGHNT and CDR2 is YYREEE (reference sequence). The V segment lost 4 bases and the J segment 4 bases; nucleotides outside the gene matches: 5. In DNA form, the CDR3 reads TGTGCCAGCAGCCGGACAGGGAGAGCAGATACGCAGTATTTT. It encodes CASSRTGRADTQYF.

The CDR3 is CASSISQGSAYYGYTF. The CDR3, as DNA: TGTGCCAGTAGTATTTCTCAGGGGAGCGCGTACTATGGCTACACCTTC. The J gene is TRBJ1-2, the V gene TRBV19, with D possibly TRBD1 on 6 matching bases. Deletions cut 3 bases from V and 3 bases from J, with 17 bases between. The CDR3 totals 16 residues. In germline, CDR1 is LNHDA, CDR2 SQIVND (reference sequence).